The present entry profiles one T cell receptor beta chain with its context. Its antigen is currently unknown. The entry originates in a study of T-cell reconstitution after alpha-beta-depleted transplantation in children. Study findings and constraints: Fresh T-cell production supplied most of the T-cell counts and diversity seen one year after transplant.

The trim removed 1 base at V and 5 bases at J, leaving 3 bases unmatched. The CDR3 length is 15 residues. Germline loops: CDR1 SGHVS, CDR2 FQNEAQ. Preparation of the TCRbeta library involved a method that used unique molecular identifiers. MiXCR, run by TCRdb on the PCR reads, gives a single entry per CDR3 protein. The data hold about 420,000 distinct CDR3 sequences, with about 17% observed a single time. The sequence was obtained from a boy under two years old who had a stem cell transplant for Wiskott-Aldrich syndrome, so the T cells may come from the graft donor. This chain links TRBV7-8 with TRBJ2-7; 12 bases align to TRBD2. The specimen was PBMCs, mostly from graft donor cells, collected 360 days after TCRalphabeta/CD19-depleted stem cell transplant. The CDR3 spells CASSLGLAGVDEQYF. The CDR3 DNA reads as TGTGCCAGCAGCTTAGGACTAGCGGGAGTTGACGAGCAGTACTTC.